These T cell receptor beta chains were read from a single sample in a study of regulatory T cells in long-lasting Graves disease. Using its own MiXCR run on the multiplex PCR reads, TCRdb lists one record per CDR3 protein. Seen here are about 610,000 distinct CDR3 sequences, 15% to 20% observed once, and the top ten hold about 11%. The data also belong to a second study, concerning T cells in Graves' hyperthyroidism and ophthalmopathy.

The sequencing used peripheral blood mononuclear cells (PBMCs), collected at new diagnosis, from a patient treated with antithyroid drugs. These TCRs come from a man younger than 35 with Graves disease. CDR3s include the opening cysteine and the closing phenylalanine or tryptophan.

CDR3aa | v_gene
CASSYSKGGLAHEQYF | TRBV6-5
CASSSGSGGSYEQYF | TRBV28
CASSPTGPDEKLFF | TRBV7-9
CASSHGTAGNTIYF | TRBV3-1
CASSSAPGQGESRPYEQYF | TRBV6-5
CASSSRLPGFTDTQYF | TRBV27
CASSPSGETYEQYF | TRBV3-1
CASSLSPGAGNTIYF | TRBV11-2
CASSLDGQGNQPQHF | TRBV5-1
CSALRQGPNQPQHF | TRBV20-1
CASSFRTDNSPLHF | TRBV27
CASSPLAGGPPDTQYF | TRBV5-1
CASSIHRDRGNTEAFF | TRBV19
CASSQNHLQGLGDEQYF | TRBV14
CASSPNQGPGELFF | TRBV6-4
CAWSVVTNTEAFF | TRBV30
CSARSPGLTDTQYF | TRBV20-1
CASSGGQRMNTEAFF | TRBV6-1
CAISETRGGSNEQFF | TRBV10-3
CASSSAPGTTTEAFF | TRBV6-5
CSARVNRVHGTGELFF | TRBV20-1
CASVGGRVNEQYF | TRBV4-1
CASRRSIAGAGTQYF | TRBV12-3/TRBV12-4
CASSLGDSGITDTQYF | TRBV5-1
CSAISSGANVLTF | TRBV20-1
CASSQRTDYEQYF | TRBV16
CAISEGSSGNQPQHF | TRBV10-3
CASSLSGVAGEQFF | TRBV5-1
CASSNAPRPYEQYF | TRBV27
CASSSHSMDSSPLHF | TRBV7-3
CASSYRVYTEAFF | TRBV6-2/TRBV6-3
CASINRDTGELFF | TRBV28
CASSLGLGPDTQYF | TRBV7-2
CASTRGSSSSYNEQFF | TRBV2
CASRLGWVGQPQHF | TRBV28
CASSFTGIRSYEQYF | TRBV5-1
CASSLEVGDDEKLFF | TRBV11-2
CASSLSGTSGKLTYEQYF | TRBV5-1
CASSLDGVQGGELFF | TRBV11-2
CASSQVLDAGGRHGVAEAFF | TRBV3-1
CASSEWAFGTNEKLFF | TRBV6-1
CASSQMIGASYEQYF | TRBV7-8
CSAREGLAGDEQYF | TRBV20-1
CASSVMRTGGYGYTF | TRBV28
CASQDSYQRQETQYF | TRBV3-1
CASSRGTSESYEQYF | TRBV27